Listed here are 23 T cell receptor beta chains from one sample, sequenced in a study of graft-versus-host responses after intestinal transplantation. Their specific antigens are unknown. Clones were sequenced by immunoSEQ multiplex PCR, and TCRdb holds only the in-frame ones, with some missing. The table has some 93,000 clones, 75% to 95% seen once. The sample here was unstimulated CD8+ T cells sorted from spleen or lymph node cells, taken before intestinal transplant. All receptors come from a human donor who received an intestinal transplant.

V and J are TRBV29-1 and TRBJ2-3; 10 bases match TRBD2. The CDR3 length is 20 residues. The V gene end was trimmed by 4 bases and the J gene end by 2 bases; junction bases not matched to a gene: 21. The germline V gene encodes CDR1 SQVTM and CDR2 ANQGSEA. CDR3 residues: CSVVTNLAGVVGSNTDTQYF. The CDR3 DNA is TGCAGCGTTGTTACGAACCTAGCGGGAGTTGTAGGTTCTAACACAGATACGCAGTATTTT.

In nucleotides, the CDR3 is TGTGCCAGCACACTAGCGGGGACCTACAATGAGCAGTTCTTC. It yields the protein CASTLAGTYNEQFF. The genes are TRBV27 and TRBJ2-1, with 10 positions matching TRBD2. Looked up from germline, CDR1 is MNHEY and CDR2 is SMNVEV (reference sequence). CDR3 length equals 14 residues. V lost 7 bases, J lost 2 bases, and 2 bases stayed unmatched.

The V call is TRBV30, the J call TRBJ2-3; 9 bases match TRBD2. Germline loops: CDR1 GTSNPN, CDR2 SVGIG (reference sequence). V lost 5 bases and J lost 4; bases outside the gene matches: 7. The CDR3 is made up of 14 amino acids. The CDR3 reads CAWGSGRGADTQYF. The CDR3 DNA follows: TGTGCCTGGGGTAGCGGGAGAGGTGCAGATACGCAGTATTTT.

The rearrangement uses TRBV4-3 and TRBJ1-2; 9 bases fit TRBD1. The ends lost 4 bases at V and 6 bases at J; junction bases unmatched: 6. Germline lookup yields CDR1 LGHNA and CDR2 YSLEER. CDR3 length: 14 amino acids. This CDR3 is CASSPDRGNDGYTF. Here the CDR3 DNA reads TGCGCCAGCAGCCCGGACAGGGGAAATGATGGCTACACCTTC.

The J gene is TRBJ2-1, the V gene TRBV7-9, with 9 bases aligning to TRBD2. The J segment lost 8 bases and the V segment lost 4 bases, leaving 6 bases of the junction unmatched. The CDR3 spans 14 residues. Germline V gives CDR1 SEHNR, CDR2 FQNEAQ (reference sequence). The CDR3 coding sequence is TGTGCCAGCAGCTCGGCGGCGGGAGGGGATGAGCAGTTCTTC. Its translation is CASSSAAGGDEQFF. The whole variable domain, remainder taken from reference TRBV7-9 and TRBJ2-1, is DTGVSQNPRHKITKRGQNVTFRCDPISEHNRLYWYRQTLGQGPEFLTYFQNEAQLEKSRLLSDRFSAERPKGSFSTLEIQRTEQGDSAMYLCASSSAAGGDEQFFGPGTRLTVL.

J is TRBJ2-1 and V is TRBV4-2, with 8 bases identical to TRBD2. The V gene end was trimmed by 1 base and the J gene end by 8 bases; junction bases not matched to a gene: 1. The length of the CDR3 is 13 residues. The germline CDR1 and CDR2 sequences are LGHNA and YNFKEQ. The CDR3 region has the DNA TGTGCCAGCAGCCAAGCGGGAGGGGATGAGCAGTTCTTC. Protein: CASSQAGGDEQFF.

The DNA of the CDR3 is TGTGCCAGCAGAGACCGACAGGAGTACACCGGGGAGCTGTTTTTT. Translating gives CASRDRQEYTGELFF. This sequence joins TRBV11-2 and TRBJ2-2, with D perhaps TRBD1 (6 bases). The CDR3 consists of 15 residues. Germline V gene sequence: CDR1 SGHAT, CDR2 FQNNGV. V lost 6 bases, J lost 3 bases, and 14 bases lay in between.

The chain has TRBV7-8 and TRBJ1-3, with D tentatively TRBD1 (6 bases). The germline V gene has CDR1 SGHVS and CDR2 FQNEAQ. The CDR3 length is 19 residues. V was cut by 1 base and J by 2 bases, with 21 bases left in between. This chain's CDR3 is CASSLGRGPAPIAGNTIYF. DNA of the CDR3: TGTGCCAGCAGCTTAGGCAGGGGACCCGCTCCCATCGCTGGAAACACCATATATTTT. Combining the CDR3 with reference TRBV7-8 and TRBJ1-3 gives the whole variable domain GAGVSQSPRYKVAKRGQDVALRCDPISGHVSLFWYQQALGQGPEFLTYFQNEAQLDKSGLPSDRFFAERPEGSVSTLKIQRTQQEDSAVYLCASSLGRGPAPIAGNTIYFGEGSWLTVV.

The CDR3 is CASASSGSKEQFF. CDR3 DNA sequence: TGTGCCAGCGCGTCTAGCGGGAGTAAAGAGCAGTTCTTC. V and J are TRBV28 and TRBJ2-1; TRBD2 aligns across 10 bases. Germline V gene lookup returns CDR1 MDHEN and CDR2 SYDVKM. Trimming removed 8 bases from V and 10 bases from J; junction bases left unmatched: 8. This CDR3 region has 13 residues.

This chain joins TRBV19 and TRBJ1-1; 8 bases are a match to TRBD1. The length of the CDR3 is 15 residues. V dropped 1 base and J dropped 5; count of bases not matched to a gene: 6. The germline gives CDR1 LNHDA, CDR2 SQIVND (reference sequence). CDR3: CASSIADRVGTEAFF. Written as DNA, the CDR3 is TGTGCCAGTAGTATAGCGGACAGGGTCGGAACTGAAGCTTTCTTT.

The V call is TRBV6-5, the J call TRBJ2-3; maybe TRBD2 (5 bases). In germline, CDR1 is MNHEY, CDR2 SVGAGI. CDR3 length equals 13 residues. Trimming stripped 3 bases from V and 4 bases from J, with 8 bases between. CDR3 in amino acids: CASSYQLADTQYF. The CDR3 DNA is TGTGCCAGCAGTTATCAACTAGCAGATACGCAGTATTTT.

The chain uses TRBV19 and TRBJ2-3; 8 nucleotides match TRBD2. J was trimmed by 2 bases and V by 7 bases; bases with no gene match: 8. The germline gives CDR1 LNHDA, CDR2 SQIVND (reference sequence). The CDR3 length is 15 residues. The DNA of the CDR3 is TGTGCCAGTAAAACTAGCGGCTACTACACAGATACGCAGTATTTT. Its translation is CASKTSGYYTDTQYF.

The chain combines TRBV19 with TRBJ2-5, with D perhaps TRBD2 (7 bases). This CDR3 is built from 16 residues. Trimming cost V 7 bases and J 1 base, with 19 bases left between them. Germline V gene lookup returns CDR1 LNHDA and CDR2 SQIVND (reference sequence). The CDR3 reads CASNEGGAGGQETQYF. CDR3 DNA sequence: TGTGCCAGTAACGAGGGGGGGGCCGGGGGCCAAGAGACCCAGTACTTC. The full variable domain, its missing parts supplied by reference TRBV19 and TRBJ2-5, is DGGITQSPKYLFRKEGQNVTLSCEQNLNHDAMYWYRQDPGQGLRLIYYSQIVNDFQKGDIAEGYSVSREKKESFPLTVTSAQKNPTAFYLCASNEGGAGGQETQYFGPGTRLLVL.

The chain links TRBV4-1 to TRBJ1-5, with D hard to call. The CDR3 totals 16 residues. The ends were cut back, 0 bases at V and 0 bases at J, with 9 bases in the middle. Germline CDR1 MGHRA, CDR2 YSYEKL. The CDR3 protein is CASSQDGRNSNQPQHF. The CDR3 DNA sequence: TGCGCCAGCAGCCAAGACGGCAGGAATAGCAATCAGCCCCAGCATTTT.

The chain recombines TRBV7-6 with TRBJ2-5; D call uncertain. The V end was cut by 5 bases, the J end by 6 bases, with 10 bases between. In germline, CDR1 is SGHVS, CDR2 FNYEAQ. The CDR3 covers 12 residues. The CDR3, as DNA: TGTGCCAGCAGCCCTCCCCTAAAGACCCAGTACTTC. As protein: CASSPPLKTQYF.

Worth noting for this clone: One end of the junction fails to match germline, which may point to a read error. Other DNA sequences in the same sample also yield this CDR3. CDR3 in amino acids: CASSLAGGRTGELFF. CDR3 nucleotide sequence: TGTGCCAGCAGCCTAGCGGGGGGGCGGACCGGGGAGCTGTTTTTT. This sequence joins TRBV7-2 and TRBJ2-2; 12 bases align to TRBD2. This CDR3 comprises 15 residues. Germline V gene data show CDR1 as SGHTA and CDR2 as FQGNSA. The full variable domain, completed using reference TRBV7-2 and TRBJ2-2, is GAGVSQSPSNKVTEKGKDVELRCDPISGHTALYWYRQSLGQGLEFLIYFQGNSAPDKSGLPSDRFSAERTGGSVSTLTIQRTQQEDSAVYLCASSLAGGRTGELFFGEGSRLTVL.

The chain joins TRBV6-1 to TRBJ1-2; TRBD1 aligns across 7 bases. With V trimmed by 2 bases and J by 8 bases, 5 bases remained unmatched. CDR3 length: 13 amino acids. CDR1 and CDR2 (germline): MNHNS, SASEGT. This CDR3 is CASSETTGSGYTF. As DNA, the CDR3 is TGTGCCAGCAGTGAAACGACAGGGAGCGGCTACACCTTC.

The chain is built from TRBV23-1 and TRBJ2-1, with 9 bases identical to TRBD1. TRBV23-1 is noted as an ORF with a role that remains uncertain. V was clipped by 8 bases and J by 10 bases; unmatched bases: 15. This CDR3 is built from 15 residues. The CDR3 DNA sequence: TGCGCCAGCCCCCGGGACAGGGTTCGGGAGAGCGAGCAGTTCTTC. Its protein is CASPRDRVRESEQFF.

This chain uses TRBV19 with TRBJ2-7; 12 bases line up with TRBD2. Germline V lookup: CDR1 LNHDA, CDR2 SQIVND (reference sequence). V shed 5 bases, J shed 5 bases, and the junction held 4 bases outside the gene matches. This CDR3 has 14 residues. The CDR3 sequence: CASSSSGRVHEQYF. The DNA of the CDR3 is TGTGCCAGTAGTTCTAGCGGGAGGGTCCACGAGCAGTACTTC. Variable domain in full (rest from reference TRBV19 and TRBJ2-7): DGGITQSPKYLFRKEGQNVTLSCEQNLNHDAMYWYRQDPGQGLRLIYYSQIVNDFQKGDIAEGYSVSREKKESFPLTVTSAQKNPTAFYLCASSSSGRVHEQYFGPGTRLTVT.

The chain has TRBV10-3 and TRBJ2-7; D is perhaps TRBD1 (6 bases). Germline CDR1 is ENHRY and CDR2 is SYGVKD. Trimming took 10 bases from V and 0 from J, leaving 13 bases between them. This CDR3 is 13 amino acids long. The CDR3 protein is CATHRDHSYEQYF. The CDR3 DNA is TGTGCCACTCACAGGGATCACTCCTACGAGCAGTACTTC.

This sequence joins TRBV6-5 and TRBJ2-1, with 10 bases that match TRBD2. Germline CDR1 reads MNHEY; CDR2 reads SVGAGI. Trimming took 6 bases from V and 12 from J; bases not matched to a gene: 8. There are 13 residues in the CDR3. CDR3 amino acids: CASRLAGSRLQFF. The CDR3, as DNA: TGTGCCAGCAGACTAGCGGGATCCAGGCTGCAGTTCTTC.

The chain has TRBV6-6 and TRBJ1-5; D gene uncertain. CDR3 length: 14 residues. V shed 6 bases and J shed 0 bases, with 9 bases lying between them. CDR1 is MNHNY and CDR2 is SVGAGI in the germline V gene (reference sequence). This CDR3 reads CASRPGNSNQPQHF. For the CDR3, the DNA is TGTGCCAGCAGGCCAGGTAATAGCAATCAGCCCCAGCATTTT.

J is TRBJ2-7 and V is TRBV30, with 7 bases identical to TRBD2. The germline CDR1 and CDR2 sequences are GTSNPN and SVGIG (reference sequence). The J segment lost 5 bases and the V segment lost 4 bases, leaving 8 bases of the junction unmatched. CDR3 size: 13 residues. CDR3 DNA sequence: TGTGCCTGGAATGGGGCGGGAGTTGACGAGCAGTACTTC. Translating it yields CAWNGAGVDEQYF.